The 6 T cell receptor beta chains below all came from one sample that was sequenced in a study of control samples from healthy donors and cancer patients. Produced via immunoSEQ multiplex PCR; TCRdb's table is partial and in-frame only. The sample lists tens of thousands of clones; roughly 87% were seen once. Sequences were obtained from PBMCs. The receptors originated from a man in his fifties or sixties with head and neck cancer.

V usage is TRBV7-6 and J usage is TRBJ1-1, with no clear D. The V end lost 5 bases, the J end lost 3 bases, and 13 bases lay between the germline ends. Germline-derived CDR1 and CDR2 are SGHVS and FNYEAQ. The CDR3 consists of 14 residues. The CDR3 nucleotides read TGTGCCAGCAGCCCCGGTGTTGTGTACACTGAAGCTTTCTTT. Its protein is CASSPGVVYTEAFF.

V usage is TRBV6-2 or TRBV6-3 and J usage is TRBJ2-3; 8 positions agree with TRBD2. This CDR3 comprises 15 residues. The ends lost 5 bases at V and 2 bases at J; junction bases unmatched: 6. Germline V gene lookup returns CDR1 MNHEY and CDR2 SVGEGT. CDR3 sequence (DNA): TGTGCCAGCAGTCGCACGGGAGGGCCCACAGATACGCAGTATTTT. Translated: CASSRTGGPTDTQYF.

This chain joins TRBV7-9 and TRBJ2-7; perhaps TRBD2 as D (6 bases). V was trimmed by 6 bases and J by 7 bases, leaving 22 bases between them. Germline-derived CDR1 and CDR2 are SEHNR and FQNEAQ (reference sequence). The CDR3 contains 15 residues. Written as DNA, the CDR3 is TGTGCCAGCAGACCCGAAGGGACTCCTGAAGGGGAGCAGTACTTC. Its translation: CASRPEGTPEGEQYF.

The chain couples TRBV4-3 to TRBJ1-1, with TRBD1 identical over 9 bases. CDR3 length equals 15 residues. J was trimmed by 0 bases and V by 3 bases; bases with no gene match: 2. Germline lookup yields CDR1 LGHNA and CDR2 YSLEER. The CDR3 region is CASSQGQGLNTEAFF. CDR3 bases: TGCGCCAGCAGCCAGGGACAGGGCCTGAACACTGAAGCTTTCTTT.

This clone was detected once. The chain uses TRBV5-1 and TRBJ2-3; D is ambiguous. Germline V lookup: CDR1 SGHRS, CDR2 YFSETQ. V was trimmed by 6 bases and J by 2 bases, leaving 13 bases between them. This CDR3 is 14 amino acids long. The CDR3 DNA reads as TGCGCCAGCATTGGGATGGGTGACACAGATACGCAGTATTTT. It specifies CASIGMGDTDTQYF.

This chain links TRBV5-1 with TRBJ1-1; D gene unclear. This CDR3 comprises 13 residues. Germline CDR1 is SGHRS and CDR2 is YFSETQ. The V gene lost 1 base and the J gene lost 4 bases, with 8 bases spanning the gap. CDR3 in DNA: TGCGCCAGCAGCTTGAGGTTGCCCACTGAAGCTTTCTTT. As protein: CASSLRLPTEAFF.